This T cell receptor beta chain is drawn from a study of control samples from healthy donors and cancer patients. From germline, CDR1 is LGHNT and CDR2 FRNRAP. This CDR3 region has 17 residues. Losses at the gene ends were 7 bases for V and 1 base for J; bases not matched to a gene: 12. TCRdb's copy holds only in-frame clones and misses some; the assay was immunoSEQ multiplex PCR. The sample lists approximately 90,000 clones, 86% occurring once. Specimen: blood. The chain links TRBV12-5 to TRBJ1-5; 8 bases align to TRBD1. This clonotype was sampled from a man younger than 45 in good health. This CDR3 reads CASVSDRGLTSNQPQHF. DNA for the CDR3: TGTGCTAGTGTTTCAGACAGGGGCCTTACAAGCAATCAGCCCCAGCATTTT.